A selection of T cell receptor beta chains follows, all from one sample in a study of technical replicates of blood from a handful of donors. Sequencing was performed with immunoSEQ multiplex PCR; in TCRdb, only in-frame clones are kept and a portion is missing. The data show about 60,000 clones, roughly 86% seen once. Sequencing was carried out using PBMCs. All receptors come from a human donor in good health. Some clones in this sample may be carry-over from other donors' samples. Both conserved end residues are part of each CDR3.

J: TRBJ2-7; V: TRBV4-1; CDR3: CASSRGTETYEQYF
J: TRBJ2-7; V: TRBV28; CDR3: CATIGASGPHEQYF
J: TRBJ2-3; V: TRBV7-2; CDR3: CASSPKRGENTDTQYF
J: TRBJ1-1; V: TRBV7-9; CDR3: CASSLVDLQEAFF
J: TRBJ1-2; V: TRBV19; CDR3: CASSIMGGLGYGYTF
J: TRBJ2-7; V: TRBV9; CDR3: CASSVSGQGYEQYF
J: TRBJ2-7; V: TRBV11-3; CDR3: CASSVAGDAYEQYF
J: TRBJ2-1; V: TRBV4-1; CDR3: CASSQDGSGRTRSYNEQFF
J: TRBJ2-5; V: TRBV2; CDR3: CASSEQREGTQYF
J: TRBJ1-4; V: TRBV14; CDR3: CASSQVFGSNEKLFF
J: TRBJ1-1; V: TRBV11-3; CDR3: CASSSGQGAAFF
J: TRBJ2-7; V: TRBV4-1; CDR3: CASSQRQIYEQYF
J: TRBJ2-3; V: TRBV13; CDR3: CASSYRGRTSTDTQYF
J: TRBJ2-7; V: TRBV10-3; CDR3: CAIGDRELYEQYF
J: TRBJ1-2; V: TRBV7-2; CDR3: CASSLGRRVGEYGYTF
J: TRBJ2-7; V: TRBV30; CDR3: CAWSLGLGNSYEQYF
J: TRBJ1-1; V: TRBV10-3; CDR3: CAIRDRNTEAFF
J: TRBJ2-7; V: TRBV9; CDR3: CASSVDSGRYEQYF
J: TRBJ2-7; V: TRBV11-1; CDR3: CASSFWGLAAGHSSYEQYF
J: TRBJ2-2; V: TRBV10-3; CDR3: CAINSGTGFTGELFF
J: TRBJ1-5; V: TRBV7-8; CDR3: CASSLGWDSYNQPQHF
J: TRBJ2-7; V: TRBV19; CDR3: CASSPFRTSGDYEQYF
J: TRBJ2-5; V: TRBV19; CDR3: CASGSRETQYF
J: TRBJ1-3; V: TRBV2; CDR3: CASSFSLNTIYF
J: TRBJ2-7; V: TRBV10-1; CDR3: CAKPGQSKSSYEQYF
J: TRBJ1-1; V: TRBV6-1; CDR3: CASSVNRVMNTEAFF
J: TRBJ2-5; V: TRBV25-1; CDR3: CSATSGRETQYF
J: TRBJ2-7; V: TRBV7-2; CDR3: CASSPSSYEQYF